A selection of T cell receptor beta chains follows, all from one sample in a study of cytomegalovirus exposure and HLA in healthy donors. TCRdb keeps only in-frame clones here, not all; method: immunoSEQ multiplex PCR. The repertoire holds about 90,000 clones, with about 73% as singletons. The sample was PBMCs. These receptors all stem from a woman aged 45-65 years in good health and CMV-seropositive. CDR3s include the opening cysteine and the closing phenylalanine or tryptophan. Fields, in order: J gene, clone size, D gene, V gene, CDR3 protein, CDR3 DNA. The D gene is left open where the match is weak. Not all rows give a size; the values are once, few, many and, for expanded clones, a class.

j_gene: TRBJ2-7; abundance: -; d_gene: -; v_gene: TRBV30; CDR3aa: CAWSEDSLYEQYF; CDR3nt: TGTGCCTGGAGTGAGGACAGCCTCTACGAGCAGTACTTC
j_gene: TRBJ1-4; abundance: -; d_gene: -; v_gene: TRBV15; CDR3aa: CATSRSRGALNEKLFF; CDR3nt: TGTGCCACCAGCAGAAGCAGGGGCGCATTAAATGAAAAACTGTTTTTT
j_gene: TRBJ1-6; abundance: -; d_gene: TRBD1; v_gene: TRBV7-7; CDR3aa: CASSLSRDRDSPLHF; CDR3nt: TGTGCCAGCAGCTTGAGTCGGGACAGAGATTCACCCCTCCACTTT
j_gene: TRBJ1-2; abundance: -; d_gene: -; v_gene: TRBV27; CDR3aa: CASRITVGYGYTF; CDR3nt: TGTGCCAGCAGGATAACAGTGGGCTATGGCTACACCTTC
j_gene: TRBJ2-2; abundance: -; d_gene: -; v_gene: TRBV6-6; CDR3aa: CASSYVGRTGELFF; CDR3nt: TGTGCCAGCAGTTACGTGGGGAGAACCGGGGAGCTGTTTTTT
j_gene: TRBJ1-5; abundance: -; d_gene: -; v_gene: TRBV2; CDR3aa: CASSEAQFGQPQHF; CDR3nt: TGTGCCAGCAGTGAAGCGCAATTCGGTCAGCCCCAGCATTTT
j_gene: TRBJ2-7; abundance: -; d_gene: TRBD1; v_gene: TRBV10-1; CDR3aa: CASSSRDSPPYEQYF; CDR3nt: TGCGCCAGCAGCAGCCGGGACAGCCCTCCCTACGAGCAGTACTTC
j_gene: TRBJ2-2; abundance: few; d_gene: TRBD1; v_gene: TRBV7-2; CDR3aa: CASSRTGVTGELFF; CDR3nt: TGTGCCAGCAGCCGGACAGGGGTTACCGGGGAGCTGTTTTTT
j_gene: TRBJ2-4; abundance: -; d_gene: -; v_gene: TRBV5-1; CDR3aa: CASNQGHIQYF; CDR3nt: TGCGCCAGCAACCAGGGTCACATTCAGTACTTC
j_gene: TRBJ2-7; abundance: -; d_gene: -; v_gene: TRBV7-3; CDR3aa: CASSLVGQYYEQYF; CDR3nt: TGTGCCAGCAGCCTCGTGGGGCAGTACTACGAGCAGTACTTC
j_gene: TRBJ2-3; abundance: -; d_gene: -; v_gene: TRBV15; CDR3aa: CATSKGGGSTDTQYF; CDR3nt: TGTGCCACCAGCAAAGGGGGGGGGAGCACAGATACGCAGTATTTT
j_gene: TRBJ1-1; abundance: -; d_gene: TRBD1; v_gene: TRBV7-8; CDR3aa: CASSLAIEGASEAFF; CDR3nt: TGTGCCAGCAGCTTAGCGATAGAGGGGGCGTCTGAAGCTTTCTTT
j_gene: TRBJ1-1; abundance: -; d_gene: TRBD1; v_gene: TRBV7-9; CDR3aa: CASRDAGRQGIRTEAFF; CDR3nt: TGTGCCAGCAGGGATGCAGGACGACAGGGTATTCGGACTGAAGCTTTCTTT
j_gene: TRBJ1-5; abundance: few; d_gene: TRBD1; v_gene: TRBV9; CDR3aa: CASNPGGASNQPQHF; CDR3nt: TGTGCCAGCAACCCAGGGGGCGCGAGCAATCAGCCCCAGCATTTT
j_gene: TRBJ2-3; abundance: -; d_gene: -; v_gene: TRBV7-3; CDR3aa: CASSSSTDTQYF; CDR3nt: TGTGCCAGCAGCTCTTCCACAGATACGCAGTATTTT
j_gene: TRBJ2-1; abundance: -; d_gene: -; v_gene: TRBV7-9; CDR3aa: CASRMGGRSSYNEQFF; CDR3nt: TGTGCCAGCCGAATGGGGGGGCGGAGCTCCTACAATGAGCAGTTCTTC
j_gene: TRBJ2-3; abundance: -; d_gene: TRBD2; v_gene: TRBV9; CDR3aa: CASSGRLAEGGDTQYF; CDR3nt: TGTGCCAGCAGCGGGAGACTAGCCGAGGGAGGAGATACGCAGTATTTT
j_gene: TRBJ1-2; abundance: few; d_gene: TRBD1; v_gene: TRBV15; CDR3aa: CATSRDVGTGWNF; CDR3nt: TGTGCCACCAGCAGAGATGTAGGGACAGGGTGGAATTTC
j_gene: TRBJ2-3; abundance: -; d_gene: -; v_gene: TRBV5-1; CDR3aa: CASSSTDTQYF; CDR3nt: TGCGCCAGCAGCTCGACAGATACGCAGTATTTT
j_gene: TRBJ2-5; abundance: -; d_gene: -; v_gene: TRBV5-1; CDR3aa: CASSLAQTQEKYF; CDR3nt: TGCGCCAGCAGCTTGGCTCAGACACAAGAAAAGTACTTC
j_gene: TRBJ2-5; abundance: -; d_gene: -; v_gene: TRBV11-2; CDR3aa: CASSLDLGEAETQYF; CDR3nt: TGTGCCAGCAGCTTAGATTTAGGGGAAGCGGAGACCCAGTACTTC